The sequence of this T cell receptor beta chain was determined in a study of T cell responses to AZD1222 COVID-19 vaccine (dated by TCRdb to the early 2020s). As for the study more broadly: AZD1222 recipients whose second dose came at about 4 weeks and those whose second dose came at about 12 weeks were combined into one group, since spike-specific TCR depth and breadth did not differ between the two schedules. TCR sequencing was performed for about 240 trial participants, of whom about 200 were given two doses of AZD1222 and 26 were given two doses of MenACWY control vaccine. Trial participants were enrolled into age subgroups of 18-55, 56-69 and 70-plus years, which contained 148, 28 and 57 TCR-sequenced participants, respectively.

The time point tag for this specimen amounts to: baseline before first vaccination. The vaccinee samples were drawn from two UK trials, COV001 and COV002, one of which was a single-blind randomized controlled phase 2/3 trial testing AZD1222 (ChAdOx1 nCoV-19) in healthy adults. For TCRbeta chain sequencing, PBMC samples from trial participants were taken at day 0 and at day 28 after the second dose. The CDR3 regions of human TCRbeta chains were analyzed by immunosequencing. As for the original processing: TCRs in the repertoires were matched against a reference library of SARS-CoV-2-specific TCRs that had been generated with the MIRA antigen-specificity platform. Breadth was defined as the fraction of unique TCRs that were SARS-CoV-2-associated, and depth was defined as the fraction of total T cells that were SARS-CoV-2-associated. Using the MIRA data, every spike-specific TCR was mapped to the spike region that the TCR reacted to and assigned to either a CD4 or a CD8 class. Log10-transformed breadth and depth values were compared by one-way ANOVA with Sidak's multiple comparisons tests. TCRdb's version of the immuneACCESS table is confined to in-frame rearrangements and falls short of the full clone set. An unresolved V gene accounts for under half of the shortfall where checked; the remainder is of unknown origin. Clone size and the V and J calls come from that table; the DNA yielded D and trimming. A total of 140,000 to 150,000 clones appear in this sample, about 93% of them only once. The ten biggest clones cover roughly 5% of the sample.

V and J are truncated by 0 bases and 8 bases respectively, leaving an intervening sequence of 20 bases. The CDR3 numbers 17 residues from cysteine through phenylalanine. The DNA shown is the 51-base CDR3, in frame from base 1. The germline V gene yields SGHRS for CDR1 and YFSETQ for CDR2. This clone was counted once. Its antigen is unknown. Per-base quality was not reported, and no clone a single base away is much larger than it. Overall results and qualifications from the work: No day 14 peak-response samples were available, so repertoires were characterized only after the peak T cell response. Epitopes outside the regions mutated in the B.1.351 and B.1.1.7 variants were reportedly recognized by nearly half of the unique spike-specific TCRs. Participants were mostly white British, with more females than males. The authors suggested clonal diversity may have been underestimated. The 56-69-year group was small, and its depth increase did not reach significance, likely because of low power. Spike-specific TCR breadth and depth rose significantly after two AZD1222 doses compared with day 0 and with MenACWY recipients. Conclusions about previously exposed vaccinees are limited because only five to seven AZD1222 recipients were SARS-CoV-2 seropositive at baseline. Vaccine-associated CD4 TCRs spanned the whole spike protein, with dominant responses in regions 160-218 and 743-854.

The TCR sequence derives from an adult in good health. The sequenced sample was peripheral blood, obtained on day 0 of AZD1222 vaccination. The rearrangement joined TRBV5-1 to TRBJ2-2; the D gene is unclear. The CDR3 protein sequence reads: CASSLEHFVSLGGELFF. The sequence in DNA is TGCGCCAGCAGCTTGGAACATTTTGTCTCTCTCGGGGGGGAGCTGTTTTTT. This CDR3, with the reference TRBV5-1 and TRBJ2-2 proteins standing in past its ends, gives the full variable domain KAGVTQTPRYLIKTRGQQVTLSCSPISGHRSVSWYQQTPGQGLQFLFEYFSETQRNKGNFPGRFSGRQFSNSRSEMNVSTLELGDSALYLCASSLEHFVSLGGELFFGEGSRLTVL.